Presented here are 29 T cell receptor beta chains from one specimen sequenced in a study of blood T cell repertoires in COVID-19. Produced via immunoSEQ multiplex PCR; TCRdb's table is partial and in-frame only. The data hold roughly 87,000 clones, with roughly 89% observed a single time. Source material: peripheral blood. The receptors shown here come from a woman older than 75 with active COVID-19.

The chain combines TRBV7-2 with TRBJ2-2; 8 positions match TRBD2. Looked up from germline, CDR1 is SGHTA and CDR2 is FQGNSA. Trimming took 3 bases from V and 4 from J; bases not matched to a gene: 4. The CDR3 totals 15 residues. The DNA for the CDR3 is TGTGCCAGCAGCTTGAACGGGAGGGGCACCGGGGAGCTGTTTTTT. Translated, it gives CASSLNGRGTGELFF.

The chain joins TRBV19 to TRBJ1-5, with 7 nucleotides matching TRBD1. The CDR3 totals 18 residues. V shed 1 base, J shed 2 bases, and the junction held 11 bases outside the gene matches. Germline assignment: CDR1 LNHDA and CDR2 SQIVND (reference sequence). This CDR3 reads CASSIGRQATGGNQPQHF. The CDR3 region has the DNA TGTGCCAGTAGTATAGGGCGGCAGGCCACAGGGGGCAATCAGCCCCAGCATTTT. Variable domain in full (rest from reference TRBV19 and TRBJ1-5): DGGITQSPKYLFRKEGQNVTLSCEQNLNHDAMYWYRQDPGQGLRLIYYSQIVNDFQKGDIAEGYSVSREKKESFPLTVTSAQKNPTAFYLCASSIGRQATGGNQPQHFGDGTRLSIL.

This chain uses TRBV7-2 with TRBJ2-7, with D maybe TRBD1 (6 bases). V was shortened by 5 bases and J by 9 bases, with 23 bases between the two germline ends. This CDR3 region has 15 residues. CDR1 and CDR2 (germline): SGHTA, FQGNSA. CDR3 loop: CASSPPGDPTIVQYF. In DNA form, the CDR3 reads TGTGCCAGCAGCCCGCCAGGGGACCCCACGATTGTGCAGTACTTC. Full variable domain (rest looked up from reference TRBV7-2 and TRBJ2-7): GAGVSQSPSNKVTEKGKDVELRCDPISGHTALYWYRQSLGQGLEFLIYFQGNSAPDKSGLPSDRFSAERTGGSVSTLTIQRTQQEDSAVYLCASSPPGDPTIVQYFGPGTRLTVT.

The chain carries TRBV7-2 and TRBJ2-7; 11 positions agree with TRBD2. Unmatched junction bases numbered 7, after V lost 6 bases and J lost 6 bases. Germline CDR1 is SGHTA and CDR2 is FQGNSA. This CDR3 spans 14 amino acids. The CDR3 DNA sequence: TGTGCCAGCAGTTCTACTAGCGGGAGACCCGAGCAGTACTTC. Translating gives CASSSTSGRPEQYF.

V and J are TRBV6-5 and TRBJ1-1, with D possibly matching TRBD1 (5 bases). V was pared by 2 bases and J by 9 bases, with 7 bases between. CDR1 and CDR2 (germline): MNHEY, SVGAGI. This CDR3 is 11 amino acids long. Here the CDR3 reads CASSYDSKAFF. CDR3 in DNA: TGTGCCAGCAGTTACGACAGCAAAGCTTTCTTT.

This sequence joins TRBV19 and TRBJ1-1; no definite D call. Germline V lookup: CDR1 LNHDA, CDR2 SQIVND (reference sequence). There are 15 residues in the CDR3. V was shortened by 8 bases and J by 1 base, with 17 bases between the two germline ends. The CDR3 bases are TGTGCCAGTCGGCGTCCAAGACGGGAGAACACTGAAGCTTTCTTT. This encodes CASRRPRRENTEAFF.

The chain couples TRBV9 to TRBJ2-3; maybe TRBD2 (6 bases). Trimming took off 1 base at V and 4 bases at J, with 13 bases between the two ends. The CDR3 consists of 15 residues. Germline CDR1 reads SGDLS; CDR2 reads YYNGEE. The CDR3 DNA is TGTGCCAGCAGCGTATTTTCCGGGAGTGCAGATACGCAGTATTTT. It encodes CASSVFSGSADTQYF.

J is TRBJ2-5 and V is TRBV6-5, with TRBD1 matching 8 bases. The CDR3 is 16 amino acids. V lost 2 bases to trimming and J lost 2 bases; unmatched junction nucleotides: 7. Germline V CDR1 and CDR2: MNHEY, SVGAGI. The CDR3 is CASSYRTGGRQETQYF. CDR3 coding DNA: TGTGCCAGCAGTTACCGAACAGGGGGAAGACAAGAGACCCAGTACTTC.

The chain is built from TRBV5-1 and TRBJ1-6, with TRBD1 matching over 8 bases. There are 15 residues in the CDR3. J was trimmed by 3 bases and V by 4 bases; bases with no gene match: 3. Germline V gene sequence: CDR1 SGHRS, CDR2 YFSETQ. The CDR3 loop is CASSLDRDYNSPLHF. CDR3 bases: TGCGCCAGCAGCCTGGACAGGGACTATAATTCACCCCTCCACTTT.

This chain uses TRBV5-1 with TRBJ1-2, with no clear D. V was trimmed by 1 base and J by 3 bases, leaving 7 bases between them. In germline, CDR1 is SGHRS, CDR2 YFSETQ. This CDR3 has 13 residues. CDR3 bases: TGCGCCAGCAGCTTGACAGAGTACTATGGCTACACCTTC. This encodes CASSLTEYYGYTF.

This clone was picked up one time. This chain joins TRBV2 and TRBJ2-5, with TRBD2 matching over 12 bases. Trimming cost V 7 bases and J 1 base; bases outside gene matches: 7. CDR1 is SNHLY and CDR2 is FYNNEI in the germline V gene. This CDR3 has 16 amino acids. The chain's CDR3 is CASILGLAGRQETQYF. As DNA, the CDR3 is TGTGCCAGCATCCTTGGACTAGCGGGACGCCAAGAGACCCAGTACTTC.

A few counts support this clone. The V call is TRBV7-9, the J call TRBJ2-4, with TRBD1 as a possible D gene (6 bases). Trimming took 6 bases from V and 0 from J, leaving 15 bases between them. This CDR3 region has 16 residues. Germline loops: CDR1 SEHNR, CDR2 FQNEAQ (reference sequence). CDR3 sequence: CASRAGQSGAKNIQYF. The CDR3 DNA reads TGTGCCAGCAGGGCCGGACAGAGCGGAGCCAAAAACATTCAGTACTTC.

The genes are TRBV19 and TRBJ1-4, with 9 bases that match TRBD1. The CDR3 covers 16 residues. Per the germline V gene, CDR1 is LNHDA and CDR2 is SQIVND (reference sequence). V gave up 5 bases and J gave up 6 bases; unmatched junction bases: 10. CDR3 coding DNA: TGTGCCAGTAGTCTCGGGACAGGGATCGAGGATGAAAAACTGTTTTTT. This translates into CASSLGTGIEDEKLFF.

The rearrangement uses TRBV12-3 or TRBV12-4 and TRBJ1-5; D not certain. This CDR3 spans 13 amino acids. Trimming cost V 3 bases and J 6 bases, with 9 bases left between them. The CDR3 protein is CASSFKFGQPQHF. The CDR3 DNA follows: TGTGCCAGCAGTTTTAAGTTCGGTCAGCCCCAGCATTTT.

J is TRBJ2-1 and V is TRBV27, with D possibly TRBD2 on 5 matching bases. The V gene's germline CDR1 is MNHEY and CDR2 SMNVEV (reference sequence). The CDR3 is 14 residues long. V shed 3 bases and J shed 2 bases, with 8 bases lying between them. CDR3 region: CASSLAGTYNEQFF. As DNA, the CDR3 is TGTGCCAGCAGTTTGGCGGGTACCTACAATGAGCAGTTCTTC.

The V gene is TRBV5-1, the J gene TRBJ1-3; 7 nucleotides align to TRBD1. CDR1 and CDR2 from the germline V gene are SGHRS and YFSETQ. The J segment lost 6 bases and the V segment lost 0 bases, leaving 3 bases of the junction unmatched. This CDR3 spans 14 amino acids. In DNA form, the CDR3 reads TGCGCCAGCAGCTTGGAAGGGGGCCAAAACACCATATATTTT. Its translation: CASSLEGGQNTIYF.

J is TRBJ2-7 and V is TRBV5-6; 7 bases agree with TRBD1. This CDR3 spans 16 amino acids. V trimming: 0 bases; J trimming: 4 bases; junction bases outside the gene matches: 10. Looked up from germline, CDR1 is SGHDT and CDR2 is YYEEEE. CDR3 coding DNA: TGTGCCAGCAGCTTGGGGGGTCCGAAGACAGGGTACGAGCAGTACTTC. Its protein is CASSLGGPKTGYEQYF.

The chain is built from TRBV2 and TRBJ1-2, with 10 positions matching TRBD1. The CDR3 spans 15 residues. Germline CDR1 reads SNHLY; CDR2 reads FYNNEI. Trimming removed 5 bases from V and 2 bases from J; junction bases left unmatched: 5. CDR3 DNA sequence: TGTGCCAGCAGTTTCTTGGGACAGGGGAACTATGGCTACACCTTC. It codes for CASSFLGQGNYGYTF.

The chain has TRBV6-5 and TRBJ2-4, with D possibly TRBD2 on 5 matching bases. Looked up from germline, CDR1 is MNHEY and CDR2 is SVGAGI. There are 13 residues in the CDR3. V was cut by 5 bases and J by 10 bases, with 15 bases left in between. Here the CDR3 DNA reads TGTGCCAGCAGTCCGGCGGTGAGAGGGATTCAGTACTTC. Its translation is CASSPAVRGIQYF.

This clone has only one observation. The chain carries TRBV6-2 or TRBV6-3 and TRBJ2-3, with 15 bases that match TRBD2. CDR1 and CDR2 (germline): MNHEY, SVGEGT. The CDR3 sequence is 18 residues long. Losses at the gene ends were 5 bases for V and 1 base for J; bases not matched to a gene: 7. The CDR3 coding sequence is TGTGCCAGCAGTCCGGGACTAGCGGGAGGAATTGGCACAGATACGCAGTATTTT. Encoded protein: CASSPGLAGGIGTDTQYF.

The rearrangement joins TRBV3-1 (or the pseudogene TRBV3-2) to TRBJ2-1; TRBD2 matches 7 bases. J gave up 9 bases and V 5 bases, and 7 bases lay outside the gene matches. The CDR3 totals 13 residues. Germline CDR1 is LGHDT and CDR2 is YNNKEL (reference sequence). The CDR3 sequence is CASSAGLVAEQFF. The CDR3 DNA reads TGTGCCAGCAGCGCCGGACTAGTGGCTGAGCAGTTCTTC.

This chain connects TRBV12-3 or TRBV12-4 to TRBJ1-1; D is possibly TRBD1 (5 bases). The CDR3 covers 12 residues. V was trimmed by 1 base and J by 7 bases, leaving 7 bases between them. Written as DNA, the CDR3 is TGTGCCAGCAGTTTAGGGACACTTGAAGCTTTCTTT. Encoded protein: CASSLGTLEAFF.

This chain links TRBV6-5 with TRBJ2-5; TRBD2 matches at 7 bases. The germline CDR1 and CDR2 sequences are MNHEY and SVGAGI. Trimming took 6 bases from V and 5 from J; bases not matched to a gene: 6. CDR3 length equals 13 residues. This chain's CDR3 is CASSGLVFETQYF. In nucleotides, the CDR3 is TGTGCCAGCAGCGGACTAGTATTTGAGACCCAGTACTTC.

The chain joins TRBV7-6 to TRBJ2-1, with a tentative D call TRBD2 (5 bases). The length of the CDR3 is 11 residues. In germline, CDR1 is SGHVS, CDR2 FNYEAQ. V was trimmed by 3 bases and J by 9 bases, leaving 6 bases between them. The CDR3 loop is CASSFGVEQFF. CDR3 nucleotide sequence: TGTGCCAGCAGCTTCGGGGTTGAGCAGTTCTTC.

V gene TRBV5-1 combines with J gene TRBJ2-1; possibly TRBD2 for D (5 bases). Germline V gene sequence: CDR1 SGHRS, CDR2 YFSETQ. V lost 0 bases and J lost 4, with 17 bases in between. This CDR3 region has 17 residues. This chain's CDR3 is CASSLGLIDRRYNEQFF. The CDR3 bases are TGCGCCAGCAGCTTGGGTCTTATCGATCGGAGGTACAATGAGCAGTTCTTC. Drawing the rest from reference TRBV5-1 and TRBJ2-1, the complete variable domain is KAGVTQTPRYLIKTRGQQVTLSCSPISGHRSVSWYQQTPGQGLQFLFEYFSETQRNKGNFPGRFSGRQFSNSRSEMNVSTLELGDSALYLCASSLGLIDRRYNEQFFGPGTRLTVL.

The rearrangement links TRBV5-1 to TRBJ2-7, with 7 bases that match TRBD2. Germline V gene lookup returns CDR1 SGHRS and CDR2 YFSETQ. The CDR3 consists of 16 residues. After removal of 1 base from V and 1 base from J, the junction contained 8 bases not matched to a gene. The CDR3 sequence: CASSLKSGAGSYEQYF. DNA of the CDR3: TGCGCCAGCAGCTTGAAATCGGGAGCGGGATCCTACGAGCAGTACTTC.

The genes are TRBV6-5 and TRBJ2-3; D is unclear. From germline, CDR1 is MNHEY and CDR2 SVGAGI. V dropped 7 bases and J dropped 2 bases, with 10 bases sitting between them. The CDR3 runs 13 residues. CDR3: CASNPRNTDTQYF. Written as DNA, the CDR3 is TGTGCCAGCAACCCGCGTAACACAGATACGCAGTATTTT.

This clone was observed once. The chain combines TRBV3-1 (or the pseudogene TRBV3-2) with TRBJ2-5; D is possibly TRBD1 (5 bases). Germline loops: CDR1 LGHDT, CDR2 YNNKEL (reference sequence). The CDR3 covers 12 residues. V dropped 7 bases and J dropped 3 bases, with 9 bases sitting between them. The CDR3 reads CASKGFKETQYF. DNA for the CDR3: TGTGCCAGCAAGGGGTTTAAAGAGACCCAGTACTTC.

The CDR3 protein is CASSSLQGTLIYEQYF. Written as DNA, the CDR3 is TGTGCCAGCAGCTCACTCCAGGGGACGTTGATCTACGAGCAGTACTTC. The V and J genes are TRBV28 and TRBJ2-7; maybe TRBD1 (6 bases). Trimming cost V 6 bases and J 3 bases, with 21 bases left between them. The CDR3 is made up of 16 amino acids. Germline loops: CDR1 MDHEN, CDR2 SYDVKM.